The sequence of this TCR beta chain was determined in a study of Graves' ophthalmopathy and Graves' hyperthyroidism. RNA transcripts served as template for amplifying TCR beta CDR3 sequences. RT-PCR with HTBI primers came first, then second-round multiplex PCR. TCRdb fed the multiplex PCR reads into MiXCR, producing one record per CDR3 protein. The table includes around 1,000,000 distinct CDR3 sequences, about 35% detected once. Each hyperthyroidism patient was newly diagnosed, with under 2 months' duration, and aged 18 to 65. None of the included patients had other autoimmune diseases, uncontrolled infections, pregnancy or lactation, as these led to exclusion. Physicians reached a diagnosis by relying on clinical symptoms, serum thyroxine, TRAb, thyroid ultrasound and orbital computed tomography. This clonotype has ten or more counts. Its antigen is as yet unknown. General observations from the study: Between ophthalmopathy and stable hyperthyroidism, a 13-signature model drew a separation with approximately 87% sensitivity and around 80% specificity.

This CDR3 is 12 amino acids long. Trimming left V 6 bases short and J 1 base short, with 10 bases between. Germline lookup yields CDR1 DFQATT and CDR2 SNEGSKA (reference sequence). Sequencing was done on a sample of peripheral blood or thyroid tissue (not recorded which). The sequence was obtained from an adult man with Graves' hyperthyroidism. V gene TRBV20-1 combines with J gene TRBJ2-7, with TRBD1 as a possible D gene (6 bases). The CDR3 reads CSALQGSYEQYF. As DNA, the CDR3 is TGCAGTGCCCTACAGGGATCCTACGAGCAGTACTTC.